Presented here are 30 T cell receptor beta chains from one specimen sequenced in a study of cytomegalovirus exposure and HLA in healthy donors. Clones were sequenced by immunoSEQ multiplex PCR, and TCRdb holds only the in-frame ones, with some missing. Of 200,000 to 250,000 clones in the sample, 80% to 85% are singletons; the top ten hold around 15%. What was sequenced was PBMCs. All receptors come from a woman in her thirties in good health and CMV-seropositive.

The rearrangement uses TRBV29-1 and TRBJ2-1; TRBD2 aligns across 8 bases. Germline-derived CDR1 and CDR2 are SQVTM and ANQGSEA. The CDR3 contains 14 residues. V shed 2 bases and J 7 bases; nucleotides not matched to a gene: 7. Written as DNA, the CDR3 is TGCAGCGTTGAAAGGCGGGAGGAAGGGAATGAGCAGTTCTTC. It translates to CSVERREEGNEQFF.

The genes are TRBV11-2 and TRBJ2-1, with D possibly matching TRBD2 (6 bases). V was shortened by 5 bases and J by 6 bases, with 17 bases between the two germline ends. The germline gives CDR1 SGHAT, CDR2 FQNNGV. The CDR3 length is 15 residues. The CDR3 nucleotides read TGTGCCAGCAGCCGGCCGGGACTTCGCTCCAATGAGCAGTTCTTC. Translating gives CASSRPGLRSNEQFF.

The V and J genes are TRBV29-1 and TRBJ2-3; either TRBD1 or TRBD2 may supply D (5 bases each). CDR3 length equals 14 residues. The germline V gene has CDR1 SQVTM and CDR2 ANQGSEA. Trimming cost V 6 bases and J 1 base, with 14 bases left between them. The CDR3 sequence is CSVENRDRTDTQYF. The CDR3, as DNA: TGCAGCGTAGAAAATCGGGACCGCACAGATACGCAGTATTTT.

The CDR3: CASSDDGSSDEQYF. As DNA, the CDR3 is TGTGCCAGCAGTGACGACGGGAGTAGCGACGAGCAGTACTTC. The V call is TRBV6-4, the J call TRBJ2-7; D perhaps matches TRBD2 (6 bases). V was trimmed by 2 bases and J by 5 bases, leaving 13 bases between them. The V gene's germline CDR1 is MRHNA and CDR2 SNTAGT. The CDR3 extends over 14 amino acids.

The genes are TRBV30 and TRBJ2-5, with D possibly matching TRBD1 (6 bases). Germline assignment: CDR1 GTSNPN and CDR2 SVGIG (reference sequence). V lost 0 bases and J lost 4, with 15 bases in between. The CDR3 totals 15 residues. The CDR3 loop reads CAWSVLLRGTETQYF. DNA for the CDR3: TGTGCCTGGAGTGTCCTCCTCAGGGGTACAGAGACCCAGTACTTC.

This rearrangement joins TRBV5-6 to TRBJ2-7; D may be TRBD2 (5 bases). CDR1 is SGHDT and CDR2 is YYEEEE in the germline V gene. The CDR3 extends over 15 amino acids. Deletions cut 3 bases from V and 9 bases from J, with 22 bases between. DNA for the CDR3: TGTGCCAGCAGCTCGGAGGTGGAATTCCCTACGAGGCAGTACTTC. Protein: CASSSEVEFPTRQYF.

The V gene is TRBV9, the J gene TRBJ2-6, with a weak D call TRBD2 (5 bases). Germline V gene data show CDR1 as SGDLS and CDR2 as YYNGEE. The CDR3 extends over 16 amino acids. Trimming took 4 bases from V and 0 from J, leaving 11 bases between them. The CDR3 loop reads CASSPSTSSGANVLTF. The CDR3, as DNA: TGTGCCAGCAGCCCGAGTACTAGCTCTGGGGCCAACGTCCTGACTTTC.

The rearrangement uses TRBV5-1 and TRBJ2-7; weak D call: TRBD1 (6 bases). The CDR3 contains 14 residues. Germline CDR1 is SGHRS and CDR2 is YFSETQ. Trimming removed 0 bases from V and 2 bases from J, with 9 bases in between. This chain's CDR3 is CASSLGAGAYEQYF. The CDR3 nucleotides are TGCGCCAGCAGCTTGGGGGCAGGGGCCTACGAGCAGTACTTC. The whole variable domain, filled in from reference TRBV5-1 and TRBJ2-7, reads KAGVTQTPRYLIKTRGQQVTLSCSPISGHRSVSWYQQTPGQGLQFLFEYFSETQRNKGNFPGRFSGRQFSNSRSEMNVSTLELGDSALYLCASSLGAGAYEQYFGPGTRLTVT.

This clone has only a few counts. The chain uses TRBV10-2 and TRBJ2-1; D is perhaps TRBD2 (5 bases). Trimming stripped 6 bases from V and 5 bases from J, with 20 bases between. The CDR3 is 16 amino acids. Germline V lookup: CDR1 WSHSY, CDR2 SAAADI. CDR3 bases: TGCGCCAGCAGAGAGATTTTTGGGAGCGCGAACAATGAGCAGTTCTTC. Its protein is CASREIFGSANNEQFF.

The chain carries TRBV2 and TRBJ1-2, with TRBD1 matching 9 bases. V trimming: 8 bases; J trimming: 4 bases; junction bases outside the gene matches: 11. Germline V gene data show CDR1 as SNHLY and CDR2 as FYNNEI. CDR3 length: 15 amino acids. The CDR3 region has the DNA TGTGCCAGCCGGACAGGGGCCTCGGAACGCTATGGCTACACCTTC. It specifies CASRTGASERYGYTF.

The chain is built from TRBV27 and TRBJ2-7; the match to TRBD1 covers 10 bases. V shed 2 bases and J 4 bases; nucleotides not matched to a gene: 8. The CDR3 is made up of 16 amino acids. Germline-derived CDR1 and CDR2 are MNHEY and SMNVEV (reference sequence). The CDR3 DNA reads TGTGCCAGCAGTTTACTGTATGGGACAGGGGTTTACGAGCAGTACTTC. This gives the protein CASSLLYGTGVYEQYF.

A few counts support this clone. V is TRBV30 and J is TRBJ1-5; tentatively, D is TRBD1 (6 bases). Germline V gives CDR1 GTSNPN, CDR2 SVGIG (reference sequence). This CDR3 comprises 14 residues. Trimming shortened V by 2 bases and J by 8 bases, and 16 bases separated the two germline ends. The CDR3 spells CAWSPRTAHEPQHF. CDR3 coding DNA: TGTGCCTGGAGTCCCCGGACAGCCCACGAGCCCCAGCATTTT. Combining the CDR3 with reference TRBV30 and TRBJ1-5 gives the whole variable domain SQTIHQWPATLVQPVGSPLSLECTVEGTSNPNLYWYRQAAGRGLQLLFYSVGIGQISSEVPQNLSASRPQDRQFILSSKKLLLSDSGFYLCAWSPRTAHEPQHFGDGTRLSIL.

This clone was counted only a few times. The chain links TRBV9 to TRBJ2-7; 9 nucleotides agree with TRBD2. The CDR3 length is 14 residues. Germline CDR1 is SGDLS and CDR2 is YYNGEE. With 4 bases clipped from V and 4 bases from J, the junction kept 6 bases outside the gene matches. In DNA form, the CDR3 reads TGTGCCAGCAGCCCTAGCGGGAACCTATACGAGCAGTACTTC. Protein sequence: CASSPSGNLYEQYF.

Written as DNA, the CDR3 is TGTGCCAGCAGCTTAGGGTCAGCTGGGGCCAACGTCCTGACTTTC. This codes for CASSLGSAGANVLTF. The J gene is TRBJ2-6, the V gene TRBV7-3; D ambiguous. V was cut by 2 bases and J by 2 bases, with 7 bases left in between. Germline-derived CDR1 and CDR2 are SGHTA and FQGTGA. The CDR3 totals 15 residues.

The DNA for the CDR3 is TGTGCCAGCAGCTCTTCTCGACGCTCTGGAAACACCATATATTTT. Translation gives CASSSSRRSGNTIYF. The rearrangement uses TRBV11-2 and TRBJ1-3; the D is unclear. The germline CDR1 and CDR2 sequences are SGHAT and FQNNGV. This CDR3 is 15 amino acids long. The V end lost 4 bases, the J end lost 0 bases, and 10 bases lay between the germline ends.

This chain connects TRBV28 to TRBJ2-3; D is possibly TRBD1 or TRBD2 (6 bases each). CDR1 is MDHEN and CDR2 is SYDVKM in the germline V gene. This CDR3 is 15 amino acids long. V was trimmed by 8 bases and J by 2 bases, leaving 17 bases between them. The CDR3 spells CASSVGAGSTDTQYF. CDR3 DNA: TGTGCCAGCTCCGTGGGGGCGGGGTCCACAGATACGCAGTATTTT.

The chain has TRBV7-9 and TRBJ1-2, with 10 nucleotides matching TRBD1. This CDR3 is built from 16 residues. Trimming removed 5 bases from V and 6 bases from J; junction bases left unmatched: 12. Germline V gene sequence: CDR1 SEHNR, CDR2 FQNEAQ (reference sequence). The CDR3 coding sequence is TGTGCCAGCAGCCTACCCGGGACAGGGGTGTTGGATGGCTACACCTTC. The encoded protein is CASSLPGTGVLDGYTF.

The table lists this clone with many counts. The chain employs TRBV7-8 and TRBJ1-1, with D uncertain. The CDR3 is made up of 13 amino acids. CDR1 and CDR2 from the germline V gene are SGHVS and FQNEAQ. Trimming stripped 0 bases from V and 2 bases from J, with 4 bases between. In DNA form, the CDR3 reads TGTGCCAGCAGCTTAGCTATCAACACTGAAGCTTTCTTT. It codes for CASSLAINTEAFF. The variable domain in full, with the rest retrieved from reference TRBV7-8 and TRBJ1-1, is GAGVSQSPRYKVAKRGQDVALRCDPISGHVSLFWYQQALGQGPEFLTYFQNEAQLDKSGLPSDRFFAERPEGSVSTLKIQRTQQEDSAVYLCASSLAINTEAFFGQGTRLTVV.

This clone was recorded many times. The V and J genes are TRBV10-2 and TRBJ2-7, with 7 bases lining up with TRBD2. CDR3 length: 14 amino acids. Per germline, CDR1 WSHSY and CDR2 SAAADI. Trimming cost V 0 bases and J 12 bases; bases outside gene matches: 11. DNA for the CDR3: TGCGCCAGCAGTGAGTCGCGGGAGCCAATTACTCCGTACTTC. The encoded protein is CASSESREPITPYF.

The chain joins TRBV2 to TRBJ1-1, with a tentative D call TRBD1 (5 bases). The CDR3 is 15 residues long. V was pared by 10 bases and J by 0 bases, with 18 bases between. Per germline, CDR1 SNHLY and CDR2 FYNNEI. This CDR3 reads CAIGGSLLMNTEAFF. The CDR3 DNA reads as TGTGCCATCGGGGGGAGCCTGCTAATGAACACTGAAGCTTTCTTT.

This chain connects TRBV6-1 to TRBJ2-6; D is unresolved. The V gene's germline CDR1 is MNHNS and CDR2 SASEGT. Between the trimmed V and J ends, which lost 8 bases and 2 bases, there was a span of 13 bases. The CDR3 sequence is 15 residues long. CDR3 loop: CASGKVGTGANVLTF. CDR3 sequence (DNA): TGTGCCAGCGGTAAGGTAGGGACTGGGGCCAACGTCCTGACTTTC.

V usage is TRBV4-3 and J usage is TRBJ1-4; 11 bases line up with TRBD1. The CDR3 spans 15 residues. The J segment lost 7 bases and the V segment lost 2 bases, leaving 3 bases of the junction unmatched. Germline V gene data show CDR1 as LGHNA and CDR2 as YSLEER. CDR3 sequence (DNA): TGCGCCAGCAGCCAATGGACAGGGGGCGTTGAAAAACTGTTTTTT. Protein product: CASSQWTGGVEKLFF.

The chain combines TRBV7-9 with TRBJ2-1; tentatively, D is TRBD2 (6 bases). Trimming cost V 8 bases and J 7 bases, with 6 bases left between them. The germline CDR1 and CDR2 sequences are SEHNR and FQNEAQ (reference sequence). This CDR3 has 10 amino acids. CDR3 region: CASGGNEQFF. The DNA of the CDR3 is TGTGCCAGCGGAGGGAATGAGCAGTTCTTC.

The J gene is TRBJ2-1, the V gene TRBV7-3; 7 nucleotides match TRBD2. The CDR3 runs to 15 residues. Germline CDR1 is SGHTA and CDR2 is FQGTGA. The V segment lost 0 bases and the J segment 4 bases; nucleotides outside the gene matches: 3. The CDR3 here is CASSLTSGLYNEQFF. For the CDR3, the DNA is TGTGCCAGCAGCTTAACTAGCGGGCTATACAATGAGCAGTTCTTC.

The gene calls are TRBV6-1 and TRBJ2-3; D remains unclear. V was cut by 8 bases and J by 0 bases, with 6 bases left in between. CDR1 is MNHNS and CDR2 is SASEGT in the germline V gene. This CDR3 has 12 amino acids. DNA of the CDR3: TGTGCCAGCGGACCTAGCACAGATACGCAGTATTTT. Translation gives CASGPSTDTQYF.

The chain uses TRBV9 and TRBJ2-3, with D hard to call. The CDR3 sequence is 14 residues long. Germline V lookup: CDR1 SGDLS, CDR2 YYNGEE. The V end lost 2 bases, the J end lost 0 bases, and 7 bases lay between the germline ends. In DNA, the CDR3 is TGTGCCAGCAGCGTTACGGTTAGCACAGATACGCAGTATTTT. It codes for CASSVTVSTDTQYF.

The rearrangement joins TRBV28 to TRBJ1-1; D not certain. With 0 bases removed from V and 1 base from J, the gap between germline ends came to 9 bases. The CDR3 extends over 15 amino acids. Germline V gene sequence: CDR1 MDHEN, CDR2 SYDVKM. The CDR3 loop is CASSLWSEKNTEAFF. DNA of the CDR3: TGTGCCAGCAGTTTATGGTCAGAGAAGAACACTGAAGCTTTCTTT.

The gene calls are TRBV27 and TRBJ2-7, with 7 nucleotides matching TRBD2. The CDR3 extends over 18 amino acids. CDR1 is MNHEY and CDR2 is SMNVEV in the germline V gene (reference sequence). The J segment lost 7 bases and the V segment lost 5 bases, leaving 23 bases of the junction unmatched. The CDR3 here is CASSLRADRAGVAREQYF. Here the CDR3 DNA reads TGTGCCAGCAGTCTCCGGGCAGACCGCGCGGGAGTAGCACGAGAGCAGTACTTC.

This clone was observed a single time. The V gene is TRBV7-9, the J gene TRBJ1-1, with D maybe TRBD1 (5 bases). V was shortened by 0 bases and J by 3 bases, with 17 bases between the two germline ends. The length of the CDR3 is 17 residues. Germline V CDR1 and CDR2: SEHNR, FQNEAQ (reference sequence). In nucleotides, the CDR3 is TGTGCCAGCAGCTTAGCTCCCATGACTGGGGGGGACACTGAAGCTTTCTTT. This translates into CASSLAPMTGGDTEAFF. Full variable domain (rest looked up from reference TRBV7-9 and TRBJ1-1): DTGVSQNPRHKITKRGQNVTFRCDPISEHNRLYWYRQTLGQGPEFLTYFQNEAQLEKSRLLSDRFSAERPKGSFSTLEIQRTEQGDSAMYLCASSLAPMTGGDTEAFFGQGTRLTVV.

The chain joins TRBV2 to TRBJ1-4, with D unclear. Germline-derived CDR1 and CDR2 are SNHLY and FYNNEI. Trimming pared 4 bases from V and 7 bases from J, leaving 1 base between. The CDR3 covers 10 residues. The CDR3 sequence is CASSVEKLFF. CDR3 bases: TGTGCCAGCAGTGTTGAAAAACTGTTTTTT.